The 30 T cell receptor beta chains presented below share a single source sample, sequenced in a study of PD-1 blockade in classical Hodgkin lymphoma (TCRdb year 2020). This specimen's time point label, per the study, means: cycle 4 day 1 (C4D1), after 6 weeks of nivolumab. Every trial patient had relapsed after autologous stem cell transplantation, and cohorts A, B and C differed in prior brentuximab vedotin exposure. Magnetic negative selection with a Miltenyi CD4+ T cell isolation kit was used to purify CD4+ T cells from thawed PBMCs. The library came from the immunoSEQ multiplex PCR assay. TCRdb took this table from immuneACCESS and kept in-frame rearrangements with V and J called. Such tables lack part of the clones; where checked against another copy, unresolved V genes explain under half of the gap, and the rest is unexplained. Here the sample has fewer than 40,000 clones; about 81% occur a single time. The ten top clones hold approximately 0.8% of the sample.

The sample in question was CD4+ T cells from blood, obtained before the fourth cycle of nivolumab. The receptor set was obtained from a human donor with classical Hodgkin lymphoma.

This chain links TRBV21-1 with TRBJ2-1; the tabulated D call, TRBD1, remains unverified against the DNA. TRBV21-1 is annotated as a pseudogene. The CDR3 length is 14 residues. Here the CDR3 DNA reads TGTGCCACCTCGGGACAGGGTACCTACAATGAGCAGTTCTTC. It is translated as CATSGQGTYNEQFF.

The V gene is TRBV4-2, the J gene TRBJ1-1; D ambiguous. CDR1 and CDR2 (germline): LGHNA, YNFKEQ. V lost 1 base and J 0 bases, leaving 15 bases between the germline ends. The CDR3 runs to 17 residues. CDR3 sequence (DNA): TGTGCCAGCAGCCAAGTCGGAATGGACGGTTTGAACACTGAAGCTTTCTTT. Amino acid sequence: CASSQVGMDGLNTEAFF.

The J gene is TRBJ1-2, the V gene TRBV7-2; 7 bases match TRBD1. Per the germline V gene, CDR1 is SGHTA and CDR2 is FQGNSA. There are 14 residues in the CDR3. V lost 5 bases, J lost 3 bases, and 6 bases stayed unmatched. The CDR3 DNA reads TGTGCCAGCAGCGCGGAGGGGGCCTACTATGGCTACACCTTC. Encoded protein: CASSAEGAYYGYTF.

The chain is built from TRBV5-6 and TRBJ1-5; D ambiguous. V dropped 4 bases and J dropped 7 bases, with 15 bases sitting between them. This CDR3 region has 14 residues. CDR1 and CDR2 from the germline V gene are SGHDT and YYEEEE. CDR3 DNA: TGTGCCAGCAGCCCGGCGGGGTCACGGCAGCCCCAGCATTTT. The encoded protein is CASSPAGSRQPQHF.

This clone was detected only a few times. The chain links TRBV7-2 to TRBJ1-2, with D perhaps matching TRBD1 (6 bases). Trimming took off 1 base at V and 8 bases at J, with 17 bases between the two ends. The CDR3 contains 15 residues. CDR1 and CDR2 (germline): SGHTA, FQGNSA. CDR3 amino acids: CASSLEDNRVRGYTF. Written as DNA, the CDR3 is TGTGCCAGCAGCTTAGAAGATAACAGGGTCCGCGGCTACACCTTC.

This chain uses TRBV6-1 with TRBJ1-6; 7 positions match TRBD1. Germline CDR1 MNHNS, CDR2 SASEGT. This CDR3 contains 14 residues. Trimming took 5 bases from V and 7 from J; bases not matched to a gene: 5. CDR3 amino acids: CASSTGQPNSPLHF. The CDR3 region has the DNA TGTGCCAGCAGTACGGGACAGCCGAATTCACCCCTCCACTTT.

The rearrangement uses TRBV10-3 and TRBJ2-5; perhaps TRBD1 as D (6 bases). This CDR3 has 14 amino acids. The germline V and J ends were trimmed by 2 bases and 4 bases, with 11 bases remaining between them. CDR1 is ENHRY and CDR2 is SYGVKD in the germline V gene. The CDR3: CAISEKAGVETQYF. CDR3 nucleotide sequence: TGTGCCATCAGTGAGAAGGCAGGGGTAGAGACCCAGTACTTC.

V gene TRBV7-9 combines with J gene TRBJ2-3; D gene unclear. This CDR3 comprises 15 residues. CDR1 is SEHNR and CDR2 is FQNEAQ in the germline V gene (reference sequence). Trimming pared 3 bases from V and 0 bases from J, leaving 10 bases between. The CDR3 protein is CASSLLATSTDTQYF. The CDR3 coding sequence is TGTGCCAGCAGCTTGTTAGCCACTAGCACAGATACGCAGTATTTT.

The gene calls are TRBV7-2 and TRBJ2-7; the D is unclear. This CDR3 has 16 amino acids. The ends were cut back, 1 base at V and 2 bases at J, with 15 bases in the middle. CDR1 is SGHTA, CDR2 FQGNSA, per germline. CDR3 sequence (DNA): TGTGCCAGCAGCTTAGTATTTGACTCACTCCCCTACGAGCAGTACTTC. The encoded protein is CASSLVFDSLPYEQYF.

The chain couples TRBV5-1 to TRBJ1-1; TRBD1 might be the D (5 bases). The V end was cut by 4 bases, the J end by 0 bases, with 19 bases between. The CDR3 has 17 amino acids. CDR1 is SGHRS, CDR2 YFSETQ, per germline. CDR3 residues: CASSPTGGVSMNTEAFF. CDR3 nucleotide sequence: TGCGCCAGCAGCCCAACTGGAGGGGTTTCCATGAACACTGAAGCTTTCTTT. Combining the CDR3 with reference TRBV5-1 and TRBJ1-1 gives the whole variable domain KAGVTQTPRYLIKTRGQQVTLSCSPISGHRSVSWYQQTPGQGLQFLFEYFSETQRNKGNFPGRFSGRQFSNSRSEMNVSTLELGDSALYLCASSPTGGVSMNTEAFFGQGTRLTVV.

The chain carries TRBV19 and TRBJ1-3; D gene uncertain. CDR1 is LNHDA, CDR2 SQIVND, per germline (reference sequence). Trimming cost V 5 bases and J 3 bases, with 17 bases left between them. The CDR3 length is 16 residues. CDR3 nucleotide sequence: TGTGCCAGTAGTTCTGTCACACCAACTTATGGAAACACCATATATTTT. Protein sequence: CASSSVTPTYGNTIYF.

V and J are TRBV7-6 and TRBJ2-1; perhaps TRBD1 as D (5 bases). In germline, CDR1 is SGHVS, CDR2 FNYEAQ. V dropped 5 bases and J dropped 4 bases, with 15 bases sitting between them. This CDR3 has 15 amino acids. DNA of the CDR3: TGTGCCAGCAGCCCTCAATACCAGGGTTACAATGAGCAGTTCTTC. It yields the protein CASSPQYQGYNEQFF.

This chain links TRBV10-2 with TRBJ1-5; D might be TRBD1 (5 bases). V shed 2 bases and J shed 5 bases, with 13 bases lying between them. Germline assignment: CDR1 WSHSY and CDR2 SAAADI. This CDR3 is 15 amino acids long. CDR3 DNA sequence: TGCGCCAGCAGTGAGCCCCCAGGGTTGGATCAGCCCCAGCATTTT. This translates into CASSEPPGLDQPQHF.

V usage is TRBV7-2 and J usage is TRBJ2-3; a weak D match, TRBD2 (5 bases). Trimming stripped 4 bases from V and 4 bases from J, with 15 bases between. CDR1 is SGHTA, CDR2 FQGNSA, per germline. The CDR3 sequence is 15 residues long. The CDR3 here is CASSSTSVGPDTQYF. The CDR3 DNA is TGTGCCAGCAGCTCAACTAGTGTCGGTCCAGATACGCAGTATTTT.

The chain is built from TRBV29-1 and TRBJ1-2; 11 bases fit TRBD1. Germline V lookup: CDR1 SQVTM, CDR2 ANQGSEA. J was trimmed by 5 bases and V by 6 bases; bases with no gene match: 5. The CDR3 length is 13 residues. The CDR3 DNA reads as TGCAGCGTCCGGACAGGGGGCTCGTATGGCTACACCTTC. This encodes CSVRTGGSYGYTF.

This clone has just a few counts. This sequence joins TRBV6-5 and TRBJ2-1; maybe TRBD1 (6 bases). The V gene's germline CDR1 is MNHEY and CDR2 SVGAGI. The CDR3 extends over 14 amino acids. With 5 bases removed from V and 8 bases from J, the gap between germline ends came to 16 bases. The CDR3 is CASSRQEWKYEQFF. In nucleotides, the CDR3 is TGTGCCAGCAGTAGACAGGAGTGGAAGTATGAGCAGTTCTTC.

V gene TRBV4-1 combines with J gene TRBJ1-4; maybe TRBD1 (5 bases). With 0 bases removed from V and 8 bases from J, the gap between germline ends came to 16 bases. The germline V gene encodes CDR1 MGHRA and CDR2 YSYEKL. The CDR3 consists of 16 residues. CDR3 region: CASSQDLSREGEKLFF. Here the CDR3 DNA reads TGCGCCAGCAGCCAAGATCTGAGCAGGGAGGGCGAAAAACTGTTTTTT.

The rearrangement joins TRBV18 to TRBJ2-3; 9 bases align to TRBD2. The CDR3 totals 16 residues. Germline V gene sequence: CDR1 KGHSH, CDR2 LQKENI. V was pared by 5 bases and J by 2 bases, with 8 bases of the junction left unmatched. As DNA, the CDR3 is TGTGCCAGCTCATCACTTCTAGCGGGGTACACAGATACGCAGTATTTT. Translating gives CASSSLLAGYTDTQYF.

This clone was seen a single time. This chain connects TRBV7-6 to TRBJ2-3; D not resolved. V gave up 4 bases and J gave up 2 bases, with 16 bases separating them. CDR1 and CDR2 from the germline V gene are SGHVS and FNYEAQ. The CDR3 extends over 16 amino acids. The CDR3 bases are TGTGCCAGCAGCTCTTCGGGTCCGGGCTTCACAGATACGCAGTATTTT. Its protein is CASSSSGPGFTDTQYF.

This chain uses TRBV6-5 with TRBJ1-4; TRBD1 matches at 7 bases. Germline values: CDR1 MNHEY, CDR2 SVGAGI. V was clipped by 8 bases and J by 0 bases; unmatched bases: 6. The CDR3 spans 15 residues. The CDR3 loop is CASCRQGPTNEKLFF. The CDR3 DNA sequence: TGTGCCAGCTGCCGACAGGGACCAACTAATGAAAAACTGTTTTTT.

By its share, this clone is medium-sized. This chain links TRBV30 with TRBJ1-1; no clear D gene. V was pared by 4 bases and J by 10 bases, with 25 bases between. This CDR3 has 15 residues. CDR1 and CDR2 (germline): GTSNPN, SVGIG (reference sequence). Written as DNA, the CDR3 is TGTGCCTGGAACATCGGCATTGGATCCACCAGTCGAGCTTTCTTT. It yields the protein CAWNIGIGSTSRAFF.

This chain connects TRBV2 to TRBJ1-6, with D unclear. There are 14 residues in the CDR3. CDR1 and CDR2 from the germline V gene are SNHLY and FYNNEI. V dropped 5 bases and J dropped 3 bases, with 8 bases sitting between them. The CDR3 DNA sequence: TGTGCCAGCAGTAAAGACGGCTATAATTCACCCCTCCACTTT. Translation: CASSKDGYNSPLHF.

In its sample, this clone was seen once. The rearrangement links TRBV5-6 to TRBJ2-7; the D gene could be TRBD1 or TRBD2 (5 bases each). V was trimmed by 4 bases and J by 0 bases, leaving 20 bases between them. Per germline, CDR1 SGHDT and CDR2 YYEEEE. This CDR3 spans 17 amino acids. The CDR3: CASSRDPGRTHSYEQYF. In nucleotides, the CDR3 is TGTGCCAGCAGCCGAGACCCGGGACGTACTCACTCCTACGAGCAGTACTTC. The full variable domain, completed using reference TRBV5-6 and TRBJ2-7, is DAGVTQSPTHLIKTRGQQVTLRCSPKSGHDTVSWYQQALGQGPQFIFQYYEEEERQRGNFPDRFSGHQFPNYSSELNVNALLLGDSALYLCASSRDPGRTHSYEQYFGPGTRLTVT.

The V call is TRBV7-9, the J call TRBJ1-4; D call uncertain. CDR1 SEHNR and CDR2 FQNEAQ come from the germline V gene (reference sequence). V was pared by 1 base and J by 3 bases, with 9 bases between. The CDR3 covers 15 residues. The CDR3 here is CASSLEAGANEKLFF. The CDR3 coding sequence is TGTGCCAGCAGCTTAGAGGCTGGGGCTAATGAAAAACTGTTTTTT.

The rearrangement joins TRBV20-1 to TRBJ2-1, with no clear D. The CDR3 covers 10 residues. Germline assignment: CDR1 DFQATT and CDR2 SNEGSKA (reference sequence). V was clipped by 6 bases and J by 3 bases, with 3 bases between them. DNA for the CDR3: TGCAGTGCCGGCTACAATGAGCAGTTCTTC. As protein: CSAGYNEQFF.

The chain is built from TRBV18 and TRBJ1-3, with 7 bases aligning to TRBD1. Germline lookup yields CDR1 KGHSH and CDR2 LQKENI. CDR3 length: 17 residues. J gave up 3 bases and V 4 bases, and 12 bases lay outside the gene matches. Here the CDR3 DNA reads TGTGCCAGCTCACAGAACACCGGGACAGCTTTTGGAAACACCATATATTTT. Translation: CASSQNTGTAFGNTIYF.

The rearrangement joins TRBV29-1 to TRBJ2-3; 16 nucleotides align to TRBD2. Trimming removed 6 bases from V and 7 bases from J; junction bases left unmatched: 7. The CDR3 covers 15 residues. The V gene's germline CDR1 is SQVTM and CDR2 ANQGSEA. For the CDR3, the DNA is TGCAGCGTCCTGGGACTAGCGGGGGGGGCAAATACGCAGTATTTT. Amino acids: CSVLGLAGGANTQYF.

The J gene is TRBJ1-2, the V gene TRBV2, with D tentatively TRBD1 (5 bases). With 6 bases removed from V and 0 bases from J, the gap between germline ends came to 11 bases. This CDR3 comprises 14 residues. The germline CDR1 and CDR2 sequences are SNHLY and FYNNEI. The CDR3 DNA is TGTGCCAGCAGCCTGGGACGGACTAACTATGGCTACACCTTC. Translated, it gives CASSLGRTNYGYTF.

V usage is TRBV4-1 and J usage is TRBJ1-3, with unresolved D. The CDR3 extends over 16 amino acids. Germline V gives CDR1 MGHRA, CDR2 YSYEKL. V lost 0 bases, J lost 2 bases, and 11 bases lay in between. The CDR3 DNA sequence: TGCGCCAGCAGCCAAGATGGGCGGCAAGCTGGAAACACCATATATTTT. Translating gives CASSQDGRQAGNTIYF.

The chain has TRBV20-1 and TRBJ2-7; no reliable D call. The ends were cut back, 2 bases at V and 4 bases at J, with 6 bases in the middle. The CDR3 is 11 residues long. Germline V gives CDR1 DFQATT, CDR2 SNEGSKA (reference sequence). The CDR3 DNA follows: TGCAGTGCTAGAAACCCGTACGAGCAGTACTTC. This gives the protein CSARNPYEQYF.